One T cell receptor (beta chain) is described in this entry. These data belong to a study of blood T cell repertoires in COVID-19. On the study more broadly: The United States, Italy and Spain provided the acute and convalescent COVID-19 samples.

TCRdb's copy holds only in-frame clones and misses some; the assay was immunoSEQ multiplex PCR. The repertoire includes around 470,000 clones, roughly 87% of them detected once, and 0.55% to 0.75% sits in the top ten. Researchers sorted participants into cohorts using their self-reported clinical history. After removal of 1 base from V and 12 bases from J, the junction contained 10 bases not matched to a gene. This CDR3 has 15 amino acids. CDR1 is LGHDT and CDR2 is YNNKEL in the germline V gene (reference sequence). The V gene is TRBV3-1 (or the pseudogene TRBV3-2), the J gene TRBJ2-7, with 12 bases fitting TRBD2. This clonotype was obtained from a man aged 18 to 30 who had recovered from COVID-19. The specimen sequenced was PBMCs or T cells enriched from blood (not recorded which). The CDR3 DNA follows: TGTGCCAGCAGCCAAGGGTCTAGCGGGGGGGCGACCCCGTACTTC. Protein: CASSQGSSGGATPYF.